This TCR beta chain derives from a study of Graves' ophthalmopathy and Graves' hyperthyroidism. Study-level points and caveats: Blood was where most expanded thyroid clonotypes above 0.001 frequency also turned up. Sensitivity reached roughly 70% and specificity around 72% when the model predicted ophthalmopathy progression. In separating ophthalmopathy from stable hyperthyroidism, a 13-signature model achieved 85% to 90% sensitivity and around 80% specificity.

Points on this clonotype: The antigen is not known.

For repertoire sequencing, the TCR beta CDR3 regions were amplified from RNA transcripts. HTBI primers primed a first-round RT-PCR, and a second-round multiplex PCR followed. Each CDR3 protein gets one entry after TCRdb re-called the multiplex PCR reads with MiXCR. The table lists under 250,000 distinct CDR3 sequences, 29% of them singletons, with approximately 8.6% in the top ten. The CDR3 is 14 residues long. The V and J ends lost 3 bases and 4 bases respectively, with 12 bases between them. CDR1 is MNHEY, CDR2 SMNVEV, per germline (reference sequence). Among the exclusions were patients with other autoimmune diseases, uncontrolled infections, pregnancy or lactation.

This rearrangement joins TRBV27 to TRBJ1-1; tentatively, D is TRBD1 (6 bases). The sequenced material came from peripheral blood. The origin of this receptor is a man between 50 and 59 years old with Graves' ophthalmopathy. The DNA for the CDR3 is TGTGCCAGCAGTTTTCTTTCCAGGGGCACTGAAGCTTTCTTT. Translation gives CASSFLSRGTEAFF.